This T cell receptor beta chain is drawn from a study of identical twins. Regarding the study as a whole: Cord blood beta clonotypes that were abundant carried fewer insertions, and memory repertoires showed no such trend.

CDR1 is MGHRA and CDR2 is YSYEKL in the germline V gene. The CDR3 is made up of 17 amino acids. V was trimmed by 2 bases and J by 0 bases, leaving 16 bases between them. Unique molecular identifiers were present on the cDNA, which also gained a universal primer site by template switching. TCRdb itself ran the 5' RACE reads through MiXCR, one entry per CDR3 protein. The sample gives 450,000 to 600,000 distinct CDR3 sequences, about 20% of which show up once; around 0.47% is in the top ten. All of the donors were Caucasians in good health. Only a few counts were recorded for this clonotype. The antigen remains unidentified. These data also featured in a second study, about yellow fever vaccine responses in identical twins. Per that study: Reportedly, the T cell response mounted by twins to vaccine seemed partly convergent, partly personalized.

This TCR was sampled from a young woman in good health. This chain uses TRBV4-1 with TRBJ1-1; D is uncertain. The sample taken for sequencing was CD4+ T cells sorted from blood. CDR3 nucleotide sequence: TGCGCCAGCAGCCAACTTCCCCCTGGGCCTCTGAACACTGAAGCTTTCTTT. Its translation: CASSQLPPGPLNTEAFF.